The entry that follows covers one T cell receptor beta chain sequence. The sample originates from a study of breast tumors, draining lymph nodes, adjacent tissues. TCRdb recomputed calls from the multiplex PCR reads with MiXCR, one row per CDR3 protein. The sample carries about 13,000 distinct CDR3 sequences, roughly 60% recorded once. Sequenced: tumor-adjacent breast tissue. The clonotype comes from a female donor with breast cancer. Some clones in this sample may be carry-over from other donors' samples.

CDR3 sequence (DNA): TGTGCCATCAGTGAGCCGGGACAGGGATACAATGAGCAGTTCTTC. Its protein is CAISEPGQGYNEQFF. The chain recombines TRBV10-3 with TRBJ2-1; TRBD1 matches 9 bases. The V segment lost 2 bases and the J segment 4 bases; nucleotides outside the gene matches: 3. This CDR3 region has 15 residues. Germline V gives CDR1 ENHRY, CDR2 SYGVKD.